This TCR beta chain appears in the sequencing data of a study of shared clonotypes between healthy human individuals. Positively selected for CCR7, the CD45RO-negative cells used as naive CD8 cells excluded terminally differentiated effector memory CD45RA+ cells. Trimming left V 4 bases short and J 2 bases short, with 16 bases between. The CDR3 consists of 16 residues. Germline V lookup: CDR1 LNHDA, CDR2 SQIVND (reference sequence). Assay: immunoSEQ multiplex PCR; the TCRdb copy retains only in-frame clones and omits some. The table has around 1.9 million clones, roughly 91% seen once. This chain uses TRBV19 with TRBJ2-3; a possible D gene is TRBD1 (5 bases). This clonotype was sampled from a man aged 18-30 years in good health. Some clones in this sample may be carry-over from other donors' samples. The specimen was naive CD8+ T cells from PBMCs. The CDR3 spells CASSSRVFHSTDTQYF. CDR3 DNA: TGTGCCAGTAGTAGCAGGGTATTTCACTCCACAGATACGCAGTATTTT.